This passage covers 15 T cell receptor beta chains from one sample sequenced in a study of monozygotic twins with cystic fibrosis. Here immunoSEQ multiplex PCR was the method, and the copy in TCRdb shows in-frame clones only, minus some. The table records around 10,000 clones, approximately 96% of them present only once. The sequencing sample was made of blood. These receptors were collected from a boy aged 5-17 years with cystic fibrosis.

The CDR3 coding sequence is TGCAGCGTTTCAAGGGAGGGTGGCTACACCTTC. Its protein product is CSVSREGGYTF. The chain carries TRBV29-1 and TRBJ1-2, with unresolved D. Germline loops: CDR1 SQVTM, CDR2 ANQGSEA. The CDR3 loop spans 11 amino acids. V was cut by 5 bases and J by 7 bases, with 11 bases left in between.

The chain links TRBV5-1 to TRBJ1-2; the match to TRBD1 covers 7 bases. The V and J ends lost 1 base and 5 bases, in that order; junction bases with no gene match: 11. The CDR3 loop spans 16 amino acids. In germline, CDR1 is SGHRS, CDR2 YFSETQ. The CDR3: CASSLLGVTGLYGYTF. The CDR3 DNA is TGCGCCAGCAGCTTGTTGGGGGTGACAGGGCTGTATGGCTACACCTTC.

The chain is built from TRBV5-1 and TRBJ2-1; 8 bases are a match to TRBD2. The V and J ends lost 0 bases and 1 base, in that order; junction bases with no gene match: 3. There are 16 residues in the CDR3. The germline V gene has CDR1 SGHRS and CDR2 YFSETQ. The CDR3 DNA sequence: TGCGCCAGCAGCTTGGATAGCGGGAATTCCTACAATGAGCAGTTCTTC. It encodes CASSLDSGNSYNEQFF. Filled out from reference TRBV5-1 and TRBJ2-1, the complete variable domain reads KAGVTQTPRYLIKTRGQQVTLSCSPISGHRSVSWYQQTPGQGLQFLFEYFSETQRNKGNFPGRFSGRQFSNSRSEMNVSTLELGDSALYLCASSLDSGNSYNEQFFGPGTRLTVL.

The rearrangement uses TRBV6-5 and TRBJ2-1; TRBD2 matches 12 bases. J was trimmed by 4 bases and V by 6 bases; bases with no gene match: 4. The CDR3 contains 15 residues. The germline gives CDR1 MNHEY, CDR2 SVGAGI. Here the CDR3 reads CASRPSGRGYNEQFF. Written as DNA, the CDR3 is TGTGCCAGCAGACCTAGCGGGAGGGGATACAATGAGCAGTTCTTC.

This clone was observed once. CDR3 protein: CASSWVSIGTSATGELFF. CDR3 nucleotide sequence: TGTGCCAGCAGCTGGGTCAGTATTGGGACTAGTGCCACCGGGGAGCTGTTTTTT. This chain uses TRBV5-5 with TRBJ2-2; 8 bases align to TRBD2. The trim removed 3 bases at V and 4 bases at J, leaving 14 bases unmatched. There are 18 residues in the CDR3. From germline, CDR1 is SGHKS and CDR2 YYEKEE (reference sequence).

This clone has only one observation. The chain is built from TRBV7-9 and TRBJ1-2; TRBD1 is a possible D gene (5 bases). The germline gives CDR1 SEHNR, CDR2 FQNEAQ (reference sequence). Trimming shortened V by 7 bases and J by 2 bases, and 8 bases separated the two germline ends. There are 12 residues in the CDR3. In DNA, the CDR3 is TGTGCCAGCAACCGACAGAACTATGGCTACACCTTC. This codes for CASNRQNYGYTF.

The CDR3: CASSNTERQGYNEQFF. CDR3 sequence (DNA): TGTGCCAGCAGTAACACCGAGCGCCAGGGGTACAATGAGCAGTTCTTC. The chain couples TRBV7-6 to TRBJ2-1; weak D call: TRBD1 (6 bases). The CDR3 is made up of 16 amino acids. Between the trimmed V and J ends, which lost 6 bases and 4 bases, there was a span of 19 bases. Germline V CDR1 and CDR2: SGHVS, FNYEAQ.

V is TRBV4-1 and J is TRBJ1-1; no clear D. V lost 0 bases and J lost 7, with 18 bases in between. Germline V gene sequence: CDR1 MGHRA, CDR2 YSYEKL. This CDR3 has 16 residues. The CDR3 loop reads CASSQEAWIDRREAFF. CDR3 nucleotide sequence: TGCGCCAGCAGCCAAGAGGCATGGATAGATCGCCGTGAAGCTTTCTTT.

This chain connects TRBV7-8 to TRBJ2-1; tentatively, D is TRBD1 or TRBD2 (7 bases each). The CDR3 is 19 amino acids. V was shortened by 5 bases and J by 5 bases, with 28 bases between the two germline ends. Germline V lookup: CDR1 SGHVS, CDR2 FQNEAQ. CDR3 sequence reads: CASSQGEGEAYIHDNEQFF. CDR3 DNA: TGTGCCAGCAGCCAGGGGGAGGGAGAAGCCTATATACATGACAATGAGCAGTTCTTC.

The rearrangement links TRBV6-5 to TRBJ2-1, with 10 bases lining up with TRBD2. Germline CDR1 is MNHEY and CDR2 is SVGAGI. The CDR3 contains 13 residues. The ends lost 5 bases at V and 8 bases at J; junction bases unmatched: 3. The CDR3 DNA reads TGTGCCAGCAGTAAGCGGGAGGGCGATGAGCAGTTCTTC. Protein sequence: CASSKREGDEQFF.

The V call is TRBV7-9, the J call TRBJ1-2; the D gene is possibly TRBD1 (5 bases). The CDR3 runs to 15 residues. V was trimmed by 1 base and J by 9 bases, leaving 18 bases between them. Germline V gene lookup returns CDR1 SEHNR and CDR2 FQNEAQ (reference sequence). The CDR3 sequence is CASSLEGRAEFSYTF. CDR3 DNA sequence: TGTGCCAGCAGCTTAGAGGGCAGGGCCGAGTTCAGCTACACCTTC.

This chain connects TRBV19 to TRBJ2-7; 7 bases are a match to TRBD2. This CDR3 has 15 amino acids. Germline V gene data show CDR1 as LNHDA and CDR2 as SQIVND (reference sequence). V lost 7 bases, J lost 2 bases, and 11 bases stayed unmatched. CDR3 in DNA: TGTGCCAGTACCACCAAAGCGGGGCGTACCTACGAGCAGTACTTC. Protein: CASTTKAGRTYEQYF.

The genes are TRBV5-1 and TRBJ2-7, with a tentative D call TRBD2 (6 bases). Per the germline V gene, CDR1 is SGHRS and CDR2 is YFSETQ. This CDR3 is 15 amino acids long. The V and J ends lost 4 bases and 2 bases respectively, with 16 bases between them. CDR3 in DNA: TGCGCCAGCAGCCCCCCGGGACTGGAGACCTACGAGCAGTACTTC. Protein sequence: CASSPPGLETYEQYF.

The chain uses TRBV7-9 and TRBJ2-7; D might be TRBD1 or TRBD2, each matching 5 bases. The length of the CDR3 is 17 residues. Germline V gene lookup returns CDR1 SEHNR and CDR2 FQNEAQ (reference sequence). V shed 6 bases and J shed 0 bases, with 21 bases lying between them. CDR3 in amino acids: CASSSPLYGTGSYEQYF. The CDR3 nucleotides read TGTGCCAGCAGTTCCCCTTTGTATGGGACGGGCTCCTACGAGCAGTACTTC.

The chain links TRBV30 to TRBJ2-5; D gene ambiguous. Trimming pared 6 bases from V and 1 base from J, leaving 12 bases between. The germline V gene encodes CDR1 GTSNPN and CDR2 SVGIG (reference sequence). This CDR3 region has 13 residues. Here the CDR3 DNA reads TGTGCCTGCCGACCAGCCCCCCAAGAGACCCAGTACTTC. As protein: CACRPAPQETQYF.